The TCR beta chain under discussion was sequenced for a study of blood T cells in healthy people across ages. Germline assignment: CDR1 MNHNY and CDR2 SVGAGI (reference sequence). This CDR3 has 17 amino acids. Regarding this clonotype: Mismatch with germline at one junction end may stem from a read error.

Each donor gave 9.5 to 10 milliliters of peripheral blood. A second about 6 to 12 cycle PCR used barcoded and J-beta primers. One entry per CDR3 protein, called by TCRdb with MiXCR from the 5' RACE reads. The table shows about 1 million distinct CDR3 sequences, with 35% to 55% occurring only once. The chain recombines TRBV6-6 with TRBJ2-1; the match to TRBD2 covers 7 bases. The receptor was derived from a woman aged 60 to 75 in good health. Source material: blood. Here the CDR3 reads CASSSRDLAEGTNGQFF. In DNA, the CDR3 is TGTGCCAGCAGTTCACGTGACCTAGCGGAGGGGACCAATGGGCAGTTCTTC.